A selection of T cell receptor beta chains follows, all from one sample in a study of PD-1 blockade in classical Hodgkin lymphoma. Profiled with immunoSEQ multiplex PCR; TCRdb holds only in-frame clones, not every one. The data hold 14,000 to 15,000 clones, with about nine tenths observed a single time. Sequenced: CD8+ T cells from blood. These receptors originate from a human donor with classical Hodgkin lymphoma. Each CDR3 is given with its conserved first and last residue. A D gene is named only where the DNA matches it firmly. Where a row states a size, it is once, few, many or the class of an expanded clone; other rows omit it.

j_call,clone_size,d_call,v_call,cdr3_nt,cdr3_aa
TRBJ1-4,NA,NA,TRBV6-1,TGTGCCAGCAAAAGGGGGTGGGCTGCTATCAGGAAACTGTTTTTT,CASKRGWAAIRKLFF
TRBJ1-5,NA,TRBD1,TRBV28,TGTGCCAGCAGTACGGGGACAGCTAATCAGCCCCAGCATTTT,CASSTGTANQPQHF
TRBJ2-2,NA,NA,TRBV6-6,TGTGCCAGCAGTTACTCGAGACTAGGGAGCGGGGAGCTGTTTTTT,CASSYSRLGSGELFF
TRBJ1-5,NA,NA,TRBV7-5,TGTGCCAGCAGCTCAACAGGGCCGGGCAATCAGCCCCAGCATTTT,CASSSTGPGNQPQHF
TRBJ2-3,NA,NA,TRBV7-9,TGTGCCAGCAGCTTAGCGGAGAGCACAGATACGCAGTATTTT,CASSLAESTDTQYF
TRBJ2-1,NA,NA,TRBV7-9,TGTGCCAGCAGCCTCGGAGAGGGAAACCCGCAGTTCTTC,CASSLGEGNPQFF
TRBJ2-1,NA,TRBD2,TRBV9,TGTGCCAGCAGCGCTGATGGACTAGGCAGCATATACAATGAGCAGTTCTTC,CASSADGLGSIYNEQFF
TRBJ2-1,NA,TRBD2,TRBV11-3,TGTGCCAGCAGCCCATGGACTAGCGGGCCTGAGCCCCATGAGCAGTTCTTC,CASSPWTSGPEPHEQFF
TRBJ2-5,NA,NA,TRBV6-6,TGTGCCAGCAGTTATTCGGAGACCCAGTACTTC,CASSYSETQYF
TRBJ2-2,once,NA,TRBV28,TGTGCCAGCAGACTTAGAAGCTCGAACACCGGGGAGCTGTTTTTT,CASRLRSSNTGELFF
TRBJ2-1,NA,NA,TRBV7-9,TGTGCCAGCAGCTGGGGAGACTACAATGAGCAGTTCTTC,CASSWGDYNEQFF
TRBJ2-4,NA,NA,TRBV11-3,TGTGCCAGCAGCTTAGCGGGCAGATTAGCCAAAAACATTCAGTACTTC,CASSLAGRLAKNIQYF
TRBJ2-1,NA,NA,TRBV6-4,TGTGCCAGCAGTGACTCTTGGGGGGATGAGCAGTTCTTC,CASSDSWGDEQFF
TRBJ1-1,NA,NA,TRBV19,TGTGCCAGTAGTATGAAAGGGAACACTGAAGCTTTCTTT,CASSMKGNTEAFF
TRBJ1-1,NA,NA,TRBV10-3,TGTGCCATCAGTGAGGCTGACAGGAACACTGAAGCTTTCTTT,CAISEADRNTEAFF
TRBJ2-1,NA,NA,TRBV6-1,TGTGCCAGCAGTGAGTGGGGCCGAGAGCAGTTCTTC,CASSEWGREQFF
TRBJ2-3,NA,TRBD2,TRBV9,TGTGCCAGCAGCGTAGGGCTAGCGGGAGTTTTAGATACGCAGTATTTT,CASSVGLAGVLDTQYF
TRBJ2-5,NA,TRBD1,TRBV5-1,TGCGCCAGCAGCCCCGCACAGGGGGGCCCAGAGACCCAGTACTTC,CASSPAQGGPETQYF
TRBJ1-2,NA,NA,TRBV30,TGTGCCTGGGCTCAGGGTAGCTATGGCTACACCTTC,CAWAQGSYGYTF
TRBJ1-4,NA,TRBD1,TRBV10-2,TGCGCCAGCAGCGCAGGGGGCGCGGGAGAAAAACTGTTTTTT,CASSAGGAGEKLFF
TRBJ1-3,once,TRBD1,TRBV11-2,TGTGCCAGCAGCTTTGACCTTAGGGGGCGAGGTGGAAACACCATATATTTT,CASSFDLRGRGGNTIYF
TRBJ1-2,few,NA,TRBV2,TGTGCCAGCAGTGAAGCGCGAGGGAGACGGACCTATGGCTACACCTTC,CASSEARGRRTYGYTF
TRBJ1-1,NA,NA,TRBV30,TGTGCCTGGGATAAGGGCACTGAAGCTTTCTTT,CAWDKGTEAFF